Listed here is a single T cell receptor beta chain. What antigen it recognizes has not been identified. No quality values exist for individual bases; no much larger clone is one base distant. Collaborating institutions collected whole blood in K2EDTA tubes following their own protocols. Collaborator samples were shipped for TCRbeta analysis as frozen whole blood, isolated PBMCs, or DNA extracted from either sample type. These data originate in a study of blood T cell repertoires in COVID-19 (dated by TCRdb to about 2020). Describing the broader study: The collaborator samples originated in the United States, Italy and Spain and spanned the acute and convalescent phases of COVID-19. The samples were drawn from two sources: the first 160 participants of the ongoing ImmuneRACE study, and approximately 1,300 subjects contributed by 6 global collaborators. Nearly every sample came with metadata listing a de-identified subject ID, COVID-19 status, age in years and sex. Where HLA class I and class II types were available, the types were taken from metadata supplied by the sample provider, not from assay-based typing. The prospective study material was composed of cDNA or gDNA derived from T cells, B-cell-depleted T cells, or PBMCs. The repertoires were released in a freely available public database intended as a resource for research on the immune response to SARS-CoV-2. The dataset comprised deeply sampled blood TCRbeta repertoires from subjects exposed to, actively infected with, or recovered from COVID-19.

What the study reported, not specific to this receptor: The quantity of clinical and demographic metadata differed by source and by participant and was supplied without curation.

TCRbeta CDR3 regions were amplified from genomic DNA by means of the immunoSEQ Assay, a bias-controlled multiplex PCR. As for the authors' bioinformatics: The number of nucleated cells in each sample was estimated from the amplification of reference gene primers within the assay. To quantify the absolute abundance of each unique TCRbeta CDR3 rearrangement, sequence reads were collapsed and filtered. For each sample, productive Simpson clonality was calculated as the square root of Simpson's diversity index across productive rearrangements. TCRdb took over this immuneACCESS table, retaining in-frame rearrangements with V and J assigned. Such tables are incomplete; in checked studies, under half of the missing clones stem from an unresolved V gene, and the remainder is unexplained. The V and J calls and clone size come from that table; D and trimming were worked out from the DNA. The sample table holds 100,000 to 150,000 clones, of which more than 75% were seen once. Jointly, the top ten make up just under 30% of the sample.

The clonotype originates from a woman in her seventies with acute or convalescent COVID-19. The specimen sequenced was peripheral blood.

CDR3 loop: CASSQEKASYNSPLHF. The bases read TGTGCCAGCAGCCAAGAGAAAGCGTCCTATAATTCACCCCTCCACTTT. The sequence links TRBV4-2 to TRBJ1-6; the D gene assignment is ambiguous. Taken from the germline V gene, the CDR1 and CDR2 loops are LGHNA and YNFKEQ. Relative to germline, V is 0 bases shorter and J is 1 base shorter, with 7 bases between their ends. The CDR3 covers 16 residues, taking in both the cysteine and the phenylalanine. The read is trimmed to its CDR3 DNA, 48 bases read in frame from base 1.